This T cell receptor beta chain was captured in a study of vaccination and CD4 T cells after COVID-19. Study details: Convalescent individuals exhibited SARS-CoV-2 positivity on nasal swab PCR, with about 9 mild and one severe presentation.

Germline assignment: CDR1 KGHDR and CDR2 SFDVKD. The CDR3 is 14 amino acids. V was pared by 7 bases and J by 3 bases, with 13 bases between. Regarding treatment: approximately 11-day PBMC culture with coronavirus spike peptide pools or control peptides (ViraFEST assay). TCRs were sequenced by ViraFEST after antigen-specific T cells had been expanded with peptide pools. Regarding this clonotype: Its antigen is currently unknown.

Sequence data for DNA of cultured CD4+ T cells were generated by the Oncomine TCR Beta short-read assay. Using the QIAamp micro DNA kit, genomic DNA was extracted from the CD4+ T cells that had been cultured. A single record per CDR3 protein comes from TCRdb applying MiXCR to the PCR reads. The table has several thousand distinct CDR3 sequences, roughly 60% seen once. The chain links TRBV24-1 to TRBJ2-3; D tentatively reads TRBD1 or TRBD2 (5 bases each). This specimen was cultured CD4+ T cells from blood, taken after SARS-CoV-2 vaccination. This receptor was identified in a human donor with COVID-19. The CDR3 loop is CATRLGELTDTQYF. The CDR3 DNA follows: TGTGCCACCAGACTAGGGGAATTGACAGATACGCAGTATTTT.